This T cell receptor beta chain was captured by sequencing in a study of breast tumors, draining lymph nodes, adjacent tissues. Notes on the study in general: Tumor repertoires ranked between lymph nodes and nontumor tissue in diversity, with V and J gene preferences.

The lymph nodes were axillary draining lymph nodes from breast cancer patients. The CDR3 is 11 residues long. Looked up from germline, CDR1 is DFQATT and CDR2 is SNEGSKA (reference sequence). Remarks on this clonotype: Its antigen is not identified. A much larger clone is a single base away; this may be a read error.

MiXCR, run by TCRdb on the multiplex PCR reads, gives a single entry per CDR3 protein. The profile shows about 300,000 distinct CDR3 sequences, 30% to 35% of them singletons. The rearrangement uses TRBV20-1 and TRBJ2-7; a weak D match, TRBD2 (6 bases). Sequenced input: axillary lymph node tissue. The clonotype comes from a female donor with breast cancer. Some clones in this sample may be carry-over from other donors' samples. CDR3 nucleotide sequence: TGCAGTGCTAGAGATGGGGGGAGGCAGTCCTTC. This gives the protein CSARDGGRQSF.